This T cell receptor (beta chain) was recovered during a study of a mutant IDH1 vaccine in newly diagnosed glioma. The overall study: Patients, over weeks 1, 3, 5, 7, 11, 15, 19 and 23, received a total of eight vaccinations. Earlier treatment was radiotherapy, temozolomide, or both, with most getting both. Patients were started on vaccination 4-6 weeks after radiotherapy alone, or with temozolomide cycles.

Assay used: immunoSEQ multiplex PCR; TCRdb lists only in-frame clones, some missing. The sample comprises approximately 60,000 clones, 85% of which are singletons, and under 4.5% rests with the top ten. Time point reported: week 23, last vaccination. Doses comprised 300 ug of mutant IDH1 20-mer peptide each, plus topical imiquimod. Turning to this clone: Its antigen is not known.

The CDR3 runs to 17 residues. V dropped 4 bases and J dropped 0; count of bases not matched to a gene: 10. Germline V lookup: CDR1 MNHNS, CDR2 SASEGT. The sequence came from a man under 40 with glioma. This chain links TRBV6-1 with TRBJ2-7; 9 bases align to TRBD1. The sample was PBMCs, taken from a glioma patient whose treatment included an IDH1 peptide vaccine. The CDR3 sequence is CASSGTPGTGSSYEQYF. Here the CDR3 DNA reads TGTGCCAGCAGTGGAACCCCCGGGACAGGGAGCTCCTACGAGCAGTACTTC.